Below are 9 T cell receptor beta chains sequenced from a single sample in a study of blood T cell repertoires in COVID-19. TCRdb's table, derived via immunoSEQ multiplex PCR, lists solely in-frame clones and lacks some. The data contain about 170,000 clones, 75% to 90% of them seen just once; the ten biggest clones take up about 0.77%. Sequenced sample: PBMCs or T cells enriched from blood (not recorded which). The source of these receptors is a woman aged 18-30 years who had recovered from COVID-19.

J is TRBJ2-7 and V is TRBV28; 10 nucleotides match TRBD2. CDR3 size: 17 residues. The V segment lost 1 base and the J segment 2 bases; nucleotides outside the gene matches: 8. Looked up from germline, CDR1 is MDHEN and CDR2 is SYDVKM. The CDR3 bases are TGTGCCAGCAGTTTATTCATACTAGCGGGGACGACCTACGAGCAGTACTTC. This encodes CASSLFILAGTTYEQYF.

This rearrangement joins TRBV11-2 to TRBJ2-3, with a weak D call TRBD2 (6 bases). Germline V gives CDR1 SGHAT, CDR2 FQNNGV. The ends were cut back, 1 base at V and 0 bases at J, with 11 bases in the middle. This CDR3 comprises 16 residues. This chain's CDR3 is CASSLVGGTSTDTQYF. The CDR3 DNA follows: TGTGCCAGCAGCTTAGTTGGGGGGACTAGCACAGATACGCAGTATTTT. Full variable domain (remainder filled in from reference TRBV11-2 and TRBJ2-3): EAGVAQSPRYKIIEKRQSVAFWCNPISGHATLYWYQQILGQGPKLLIQFQNNGVVDDSQLPKDRFSAERLKGVDSTLKIQPAKLEDSAVYLCASSLVGGTSTDTQYFGPGTRLTVL.

The rearrangement links TRBV28 to TRBJ2-1, with D maybe TRBD2 (6 bases). CDR1 and CDR2 from the germline V gene are MDHEN and SYDVKM. There are 13 residues in the CDR3. Trimming took 5 bases from V and 10 from J, leaving 15 bases between them. CDR3 sequence reads: CASSPPWGGEQFF. CDR3 DNA: TGTGCCAGCAGTCCCCCGTGGGGAGGCGAGCAGTTCTTC.

V usage is TRBV6-5 and J usage is TRBJ2-5; D may be TRBD2 (7 bases). This CDR3 comprises 13 residues. Germline CDR1 MNHEY, CDR2 SVGAGI. Trimming left V 6 bases short and J 5 bases short, with 13 bases between. The CDR3 spells CASSGGRLETQYF. For the CDR3, the DNA is TGTGCCAGCAGCGGGGGGCGCCTGGAGACCCAGTACTTC.

The chain employs TRBV9 and TRBJ2-1; D may be TRBD1 (5 bases). In germline, CDR1 is SGDLS, CDR2 YYNGEE. V was shortened by 0 bases and J by 7 bases, with 11 bases between the two germline ends. The CDR3 totals 14 residues. The CDR3 sequence is CASSVGSRVNEQFF. The CDR3 coding sequence is TGTGCCAGCAGCGTAGGGTCCAGGGTGAATGAGCAGTTCTTC.

This chain uses TRBV7-8 with TRBJ2-7; perhaps TRBD1 as D (6 bases). V shed 0 bases and J shed 3 bases, with 9 bases lying between them. Germline V lookup: CDR1 SGHVS, CDR2 FQNEAQ. CDR3 length: 14 residues. The CDR3 nucleotides are TGTGCCAGCAGCTTAGCAGGACAGAGCTACGAGCAGTACTTC. The encoded protein is CASSLAGQSYEQYF. The full variable domain, rest sourced from reference TRBV7-8 and TRBJ2-7, is GAGVSQSPRYKVAKRGQDVALRCDPISGHVSLFWYQQALGQGPEFLTYFQNEAQLDKSGLPSDRFFAERPEGSVSTLKIQRTQQEDSAVYLCASSLAGQSYEQYFGPGTRLTVT.

This clone came up a few times. The chain links TRBV6-2 or TRBV6-3 to TRBJ2-1; the match to TRBD2 covers 11 bases. V shed 4 bases, J shed 6 bases, and the junction held 8 bases outside the gene matches. Germline V gene lookup returns CDR1 MNHEY and CDR2 SVGEGT. The CDR3 spans 16 residues. CDR3 bases: TGTGCCAGCAGTTTCTATCCGGGACTAGCGGTCAATGAGCAGTTCTTC. Protein: CASSFYPGLAVNEQFF.

The J gene is TRBJ2-3, the V gene TRBV27, with D uncertain. CDR1 and CDR2 (germline): MNHEY, SMNVEV (reference sequence). This CDR3 is 14 amino acids long. Trimming left V 4 bases short and J 0 bases short, with 8 bases between. CDR3 in amino acids: CASSSLRSTDTQYF. The DNA of the CDR3 is TGTGCCAGCAGTTCCCTGAGGAGCACAGATACGCAGTATTTT.

This sequence joins TRBV18 and TRBJ2-1, with 11 bases identical to TRBD2. With V trimmed by 2 bases and J by 8 bases, 11 bases remained unmatched. Germline-derived CDR1 and CDR2 are KGHSH and LQKENI. The CDR3 contains 17 residues. CDR3 loop: CASSPKELLAGVHEQFF. Written as DNA, the CDR3 is TGTGCCAGCTCACCAAAAGAATTACTAGCGGGAGTACATGAGCAGTTCTTC.